This T cell receptor beta chain was documented in a study of T cells in Graves' hyperthyroidism and ophthalmopathy. Patients with uncontrolled infections, other autoimmune diseases, pregnancy or lactation were excluded. CDR1 is SQVTM, CDR2 ANQGSEA, per germline. The CDR3 runs 14 residues. The V end was cut by 3 bases, the J end by 0 bases, with 11 bases between. It was RNA transcripts that yielded the amplified TCR beta CDR3 regions. TCR CDR3 underwent first-round RT-PCR with the HTBI primer set. TCRdb independently ran MiXCR on the multiplex PCR reads; one entry per CDR3 protein. Of approximately 560,000 distinct CDR3 sequences in the sample, roughly 50% were seen once.

Sequences were obtained from peripheral blood or thyroid tissue (not recorded which). The V call is TRBV29-1, the J call TRBJ1-1; D perhaps matches TRBD1 (5 bases). The receptor was isolated from a woman between 18 and 29 years old with Graves' hyperthyroidism. The CDR3, as DNA: TGCAGCGTTGATGCGGGGACGGTGAACACTGAAGCTTTCTTT. Its translation is CSVDAGTVNTEAFF. Together with reference TRBV29-1 and TRBJ1-1, the CDR3 gives the full variable domain: SAVISQKPSRDICQRGTSLTIQCQVDSQVTMMFWYRQQPGQSLTLIATANQGSEATYESGFVIDKFPISRPNLTFSTLTVSNMSPEDSSIYLCSVDAGTVNTEAFFGQGTRLTVV.